These T cell receptor beta chains were read from a single sample in a study of cytomegalovirus exposure and HLA in healthy donors. TCRdb's table, derived via immunoSEQ multiplex PCR, lists solely in-frame clones and lacks some. In the table there are 60,000 to 90,000 clones, about 73% of which are singletons. Material for sequencing was PBMCs. The source of these receptors is a woman aged 45-60 years in good health and CMV-seropositive. Both conserved end residues are part of each CDR3. The D gene is left open where the match is weak. Clone size is stated in some rows and not others, as once, few, many or a class when expanded.

>-|TRBJ2-7|-|TRBV18
TGTGCCAGCTCACCAGTTGGGCAGAACGAGCAGTACTTC
CASSPVGQNEQYF
>-|TRBJ2-3|-|TRBV7-3
TGTGCCAGCAGCCTATTCCAGGGATCCGATACGCAGTATTTT
CASSLFQGSDTQYF
>-|TRBJ2-1|-|TRBV5-4
TGTGCCAGCAGCTTGGAGCAGGGGAGGGAAAATGAGCAGTTCTTC
CASSLEQGRENEQFF
>-|TRBJ2-5|TRBD2|TRBV25-1
TGTGCCAGCAGTGACGGACTAGCGGTAGAGACCCAGTACTTC
CASSDGLAVETQYF
>once|TRBJ2-5|-|TRBV29-1
TGCAGCGTTAATCCGGGACACCGACAAGAGACCCAGTACTTC
CSVNPGHRQETQYF
>few|TRBJ2-2|-|TRBV7-8
TGTGCCAGCAGCTCCCCGACTCCCACCGGGGAGCTGTTTTTT
CASSSPTPTGELFF
>-|TRBJ1-1|-|TRBV5-1
TGCGCCAGCAGCCTTTCGGGAGAGTCCGCAGCGGGTGAAGCTTTCTTT
CASSLSGESAAGEAFF
>-|TRBJ2-3|-|TRBV7-2
TGTGCCAGCAGCTCGACAAGGCCCCTGGGCACAGATACGCAGTATTTT
CASSSTRPLGTDTQYF
>-|TRBJ2-7|TRBD1|TRBV5-1
TGCGCCAGCAGCTTGTATGGGACAGGGAGCTCCTACGAGCAGTACTTC
CASSLYGTGSSYEQYF
>-|TRBJ2-7|-|TRBV7-9
TGTGCCAGCAGCTTATCGGGTGATCTTAACGAGCAGTACTTC
CASSLSGDLNEQYF
>few|TRBJ2-7|-|TRBV6-1
TGTGCCAGCAGTGAAGCGGAGTATTACGAGCAGTACTTC
CASSEAEYYEQYF
>-|TRBJ2-2|-|TRBV5-1
TGCGCCAGCAGTCTACAGACCGGGGAGCTGTTTTTT
CASSLQTGELFF
>-|TRBJ2-2|TRBD2|TRBV11-3
TGTGCCAGCAGCTTACAGGCTAGCGGGAAGGGGGAGCTGTTTTTT
CASSLQASGKGELFF
>-|TRBJ1-1|-|TRBV27
TGTGCCAGCAGTATCAGGATTACCTTGAACACTGAAGCTTTCTTT
CASSIRITLNTEAFF
>few|TRBJ2-7|-|TRBV4-3
TGCGCCAGCAGCCAAGAGTGGGGGGGCCCCGTGGGCGAGCAGTACTTC
CASSQEWGGPVGEQYF
>-|TRBJ1-4|-|TRBV19
TGTGCCAGTAGCCCTGTGGCAGTCACTAATGAAAAACTGTTTTTT
CASSPVAVTNEKLFF
>few|TRBJ2-5|TRBD2|TRBV6-1
TGTGCCAGCAGTGAAGCCCTAGCGGGAGAGACCCAGTACTTC
CASSEALAGETQYF
>-|TRBJ1-2|-|TRBV10-3
TGTGCCATCAGTGAGTCGAGTCGGGAGCACTATGGCTACACCTTC
CAISESSREHYGYTF
>few|TRBJ1-1|TRBD1|TRBV5-1
TGCGCCAGCAGCTCGGGACAGGGGAACACTGAAGCTTTCTTT
CASSSGQGNTEAFF
>-|TRBJ2-5|-|TRBV18
TGTGCCAGCTCACCAAACAGAGAAGAGACCCAGTACTTC
CASSPNREETQYF
>-|TRBJ2-1|-|TRBV30
TGTGCCTGGAGTCGCCGGGCGGGCGGCAATGAGCAGTTCTTC
CAWSRRAGGNEQFF
>-|TRBJ1-2|-|TRBV7-3
TGTGCCAGCAGCTCCCGGGGAGGGTCTGATGGCTACACCTTC
CASSSRGGSDGYTF
>-|TRBJ2-2|-|TRBV2
TGTGCCAGCAGGTTGACAGTCTCCGGGGAGCTGTTTTTT
CASRLTVSGELFF
>-|TRBJ2-1|TRBD2|TRBV5-4
TGTGCCAGCAGCTTTGGACTAGCGGACCTTTATGAGCAGTTCTTC
CASSFGLADLYEQFF
>-|TRBJ2-7|TRBD1|TRBV11-2
TGTGCCAGCAGACCCCGAGGGGGCGGCTACGAGCAGTACTTC
CASRPRGGGYEQYF
>once|TRBJ1-4|-|TRBV7-8
TGTGCCAGCAGCTTGTTTGCACAGAGTCTTTCAACTAATGAAAAACTGTTTTTT
CASSLFAQSLSTNEKLFF
>-|TRBJ1-1|TRBD1|TRBV28
TGTGCCAGCTCCTCGGGACAGAATACTGAAGCTTTCTTT
CASSSGQNTEAFF
>few|TRBJ1-4|-|TRBV5-1
TGCGCCAGCAGCCTGCTGACAGGCTCTAATGAAAAACTGTTTTTT
CASSLLTGSNEKLFF
>once|TRBJ1-2|-|TRBV5-1
TGCGCCAGCAGGGATGGGAGGGGTAGTGGCTATGGCTACACCTTC
CASRDGRGSGYGYTF
>few|TRBJ2-1|TRBD2|TRBV4-1
TGCGCCAGCAGCCAAGAACCTAGCGGGAGGGCCCTCATCTCCCATGAGCAGTTCTTC
CASSQEPSGRALISHEQFF
>-|TRBJ2-3|-|TRBV9
TGTGCCAGCAGCGTATTCTCAGATACGCAGTATTTT
CASSVFSDTQYF
>-|TRBJ1-1|-|TRBV7-7
TGTGCCAGCAGCTCCGGACAGAACACTGAAGCTTTCTTT
CASSSGQNTEAFF
>-|TRBJ2-3|TRBD2|TRBV28
TGTGCCAGCCTGGCAACTAGCGGGGAGATCACAGATACGCAGTATTTT
CASLATSGEITDTQYF
>-|TRBJ2-2|-|TRBV5-1
TGCGCCAGCAGTCCAATCGGTGGGAGATACACCGGGGAGCTGTTTTTT
CASSPIGGRYTGELFF
>-|TRBJ2-4|-|TRBV21-1
TGTGCCAGCAGCAAACCGGGGGCGGGGGGGGACGTAGCCAAAAACATTCAGTACTTC
CASSKPGAGGDVAKNIQYF
>-|TRBJ1-2|-|TRBV4-1
TGCGCCAGCAGCGCACAGGGTGGCTACACCTTC
CASSAQGGYTF
>-|TRBJ2-7|-|TRBV14
TGTGCCAGCAGCCAAGAACAACCGGGGGCCTACGAGCAGTACTTC
CASSQEQPGAYEQYF
>-|TRBJ1-1|-|TRBV2
TGTGCCAGCAATGGGGACGGGGGGATGAACACTGAAGCTTTCTTT
CASNGDGGMNTEAFF
>-|TRBJ1-2|-|TRBV28
TGTGCCAGCAGTTTAGACCTGGAGTATGGCTACACCTTC
CASSLDLEYGYTF
>-|TRBJ2-5|-|TRBV5-1
TGCGCCAGCAGTCAGGGTCTGCAAGAGACCCAGTACTTC
CASSQGLQETQYF
>-|TRBJ2-4|-|TRBV2
TGTGCCAGCATGACGGAGCAAAACATTCAGTACTTC
CASMTEQNIQYF